Included here is one T cell receptor (beta chain) sequence, with context. In the CD4+ fraction, cells were divided into CD45RA+ naive and CD45RA-negative memory subsets. This sample is part of a study of shared clonotypes between healthy human individuals. Germline V CDR1 and CDR2: SQVTM, ANQGSEA. The trim removed 4 bases at V and 0 bases at J, leaving 23 bases unmatched. The CDR3 loop spans 20 amino acids. Here immunoSEQ multiplex PCR was the method, and the copy in TCRdb shows in-frame clones only, minus some. The repertoire holds 2 million to 3 million clones, with approximately 93% as singletons. V is TRBV29-1 and J is TRBJ2-7, with 8 bases identical to TRBD2. Sequencing was carried out using naive CD4+ T cells from PBMCs. Subset of the sample: CD45RA+ positively selected. The origin of this receptor is a man aged 18-30 years in good health. Some clones in this sample may be carry-over from other donors' samples. CDR3 protein: CSVVLLNSGGRPTRSYEQYF. In DNA, the CDR3 is TGCAGCGTTGTCCTCCTAAATTCGGGGGGGAGGCCCACACGCTCCTACGAGCAGTACTTC.